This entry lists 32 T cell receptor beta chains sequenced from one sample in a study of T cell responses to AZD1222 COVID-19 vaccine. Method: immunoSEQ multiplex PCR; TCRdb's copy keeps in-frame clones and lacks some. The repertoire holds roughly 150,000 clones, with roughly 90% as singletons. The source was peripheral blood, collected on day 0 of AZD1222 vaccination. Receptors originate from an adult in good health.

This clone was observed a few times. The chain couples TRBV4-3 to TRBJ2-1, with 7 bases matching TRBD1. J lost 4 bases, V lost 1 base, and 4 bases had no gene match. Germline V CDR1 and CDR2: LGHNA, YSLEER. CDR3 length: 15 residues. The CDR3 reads CASSQATGEYNEQFF. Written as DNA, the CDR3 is TGCGCCAGCAGCCAAGCAACAGGGGAATACAATGAGCAGTTCTTC.

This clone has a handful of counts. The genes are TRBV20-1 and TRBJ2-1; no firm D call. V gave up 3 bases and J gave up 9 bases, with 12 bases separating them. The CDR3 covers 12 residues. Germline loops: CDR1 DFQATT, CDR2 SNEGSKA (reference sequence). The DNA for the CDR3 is TGCAGTGCTAGTGCCTTGTGGGTTGAGCAGTTCTTC. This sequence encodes CSASALWVEQFF.

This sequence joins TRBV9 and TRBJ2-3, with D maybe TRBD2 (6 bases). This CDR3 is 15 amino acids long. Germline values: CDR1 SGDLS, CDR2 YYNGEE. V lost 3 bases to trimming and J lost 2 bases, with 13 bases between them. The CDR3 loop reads CASSGAGTYTDTQYF. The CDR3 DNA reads TGTGCCAGCAGCGGGGCGGGGACCTACACAGATACGCAGTATTTT.

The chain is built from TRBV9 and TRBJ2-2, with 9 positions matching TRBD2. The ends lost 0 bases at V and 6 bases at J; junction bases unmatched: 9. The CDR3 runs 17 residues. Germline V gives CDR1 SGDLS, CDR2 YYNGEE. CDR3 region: CASSVEGGGRASGELFF. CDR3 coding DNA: TGTGCCAGCAGCGTAGAGGGTGGCGGGAGGGCCTCCGGGGAGCTGTTTTTT. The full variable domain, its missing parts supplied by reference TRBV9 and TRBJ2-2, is DSGVTQTPKHLITATGQRVTLRCSPRSGDLSVYWYQQSLDQGLQFLIQYYNGEERAKGNILERFSAQQFPDLHSELNLSSLELGDSALYFCASSVEGGGRASGELFFGEGSRLTVL.

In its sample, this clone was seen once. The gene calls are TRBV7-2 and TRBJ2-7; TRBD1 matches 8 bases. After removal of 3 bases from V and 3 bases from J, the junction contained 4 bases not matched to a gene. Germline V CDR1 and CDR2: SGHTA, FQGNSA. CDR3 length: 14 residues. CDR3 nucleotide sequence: TGTGCCAGCAGCTTTGGACAGGGTTACTACGAGCAGTACTTC. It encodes CASSFGQGYYEQYF.

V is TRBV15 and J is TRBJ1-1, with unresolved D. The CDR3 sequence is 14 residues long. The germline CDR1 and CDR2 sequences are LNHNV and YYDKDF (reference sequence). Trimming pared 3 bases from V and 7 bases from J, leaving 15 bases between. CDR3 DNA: TGTGCCACCAGCAGCGTAAACAGTTTTGGTGAAGCTTTCTTT. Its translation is CATSSVNSFGEAFF.

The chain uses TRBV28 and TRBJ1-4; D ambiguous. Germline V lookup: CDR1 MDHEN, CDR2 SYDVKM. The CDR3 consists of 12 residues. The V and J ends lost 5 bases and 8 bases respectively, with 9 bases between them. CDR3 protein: CASSQLDEKLFF. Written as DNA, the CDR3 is TGTGCCAGCAGTCAACTGGACGAAAAACTGTTTTTT.

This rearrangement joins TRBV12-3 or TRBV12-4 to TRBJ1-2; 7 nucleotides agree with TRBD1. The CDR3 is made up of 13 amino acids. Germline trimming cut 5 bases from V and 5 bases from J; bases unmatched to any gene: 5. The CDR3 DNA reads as TGTGCCAGCAGTCCTAAACAGGGGTATGGCTACACCTTC. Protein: CASSPKQGYGYTF.

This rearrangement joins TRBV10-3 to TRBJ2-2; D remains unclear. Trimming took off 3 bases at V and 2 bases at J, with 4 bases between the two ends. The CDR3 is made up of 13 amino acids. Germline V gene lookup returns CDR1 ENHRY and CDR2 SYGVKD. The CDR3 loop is CAISDSNTGELFF. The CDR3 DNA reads TGTGCCATCAGTGACAGTAACACCGGGGAGCTGTTTTTT.

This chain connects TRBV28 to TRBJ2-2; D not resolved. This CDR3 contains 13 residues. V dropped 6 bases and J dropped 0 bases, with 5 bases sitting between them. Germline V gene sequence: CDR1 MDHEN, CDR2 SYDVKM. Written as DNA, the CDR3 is TGTGCCAGCAGGGCCACGAACACCGGGGAGCTGTTTTTT. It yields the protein CASRATNTGELFF.

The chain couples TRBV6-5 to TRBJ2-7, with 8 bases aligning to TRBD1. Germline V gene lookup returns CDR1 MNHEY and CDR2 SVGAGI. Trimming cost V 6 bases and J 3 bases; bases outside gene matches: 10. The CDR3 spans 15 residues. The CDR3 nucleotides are TGTGCCAGCAGAGACAGGACAGGGCGCCGCTACGAGCAGTACTTC. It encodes CASRDRTGRRYEQYF.

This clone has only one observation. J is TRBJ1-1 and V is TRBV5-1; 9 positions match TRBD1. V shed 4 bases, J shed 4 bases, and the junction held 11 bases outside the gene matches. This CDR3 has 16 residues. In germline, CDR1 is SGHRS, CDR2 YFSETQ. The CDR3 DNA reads TGCGCCAGCAGCATGGGGACAGGGACGCTTGGCACTGAAGCTTTCTTT. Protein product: CASSMGTGTLGTEAFF.

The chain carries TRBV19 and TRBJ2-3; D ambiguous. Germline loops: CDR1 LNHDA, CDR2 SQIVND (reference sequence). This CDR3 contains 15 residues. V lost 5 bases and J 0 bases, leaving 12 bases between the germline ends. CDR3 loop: CASSPQVTSTDTQYF. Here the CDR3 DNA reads TGTGCCAGTAGTCCACAAGTTACTAGCACAGATACGCAGTATTTT.

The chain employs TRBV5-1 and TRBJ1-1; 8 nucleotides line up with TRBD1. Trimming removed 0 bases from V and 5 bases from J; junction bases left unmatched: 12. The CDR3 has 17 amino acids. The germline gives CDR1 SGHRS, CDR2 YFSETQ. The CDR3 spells CASSLDPGGYGWTEAFF. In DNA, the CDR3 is TGCGCCAGCAGCTTGGATCCAGGGGGCTATGGTTGGACTGAAGCTTTCTTT.

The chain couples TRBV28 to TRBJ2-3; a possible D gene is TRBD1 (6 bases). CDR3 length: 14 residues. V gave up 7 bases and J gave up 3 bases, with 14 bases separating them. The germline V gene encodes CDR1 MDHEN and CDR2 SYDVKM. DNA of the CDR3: TGTGCCAGCACAGGGGCTAGTAAGACAGATACGCAGTATTTT. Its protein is CASTGASKTDTQYF.

The CDR3 DNA reads as TGTGCCAGCTCACCGGGAGGGGGCCCCTACGAGCAGTACTTC. Its protein product is CASSPGGGPYEQYF. V usage is TRBV18 and J usage is TRBJ2-7; perhaps D is TRBD1 or TRBD2 (7 bases each). In germline, CDR1 is KGHSH, CDR2 LQKENI. V lost 3 bases and J lost 2, with 11 bases in between. This CDR3 region has 14 residues.

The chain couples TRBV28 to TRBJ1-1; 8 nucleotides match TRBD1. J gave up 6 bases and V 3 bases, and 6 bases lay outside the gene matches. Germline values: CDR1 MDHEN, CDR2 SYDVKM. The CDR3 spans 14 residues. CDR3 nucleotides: TGTGCCAGCAGTTTTTCAGGGGGCGCATCTGAAGCTTTCTTT. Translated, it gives CASSFSGGASEAFF.

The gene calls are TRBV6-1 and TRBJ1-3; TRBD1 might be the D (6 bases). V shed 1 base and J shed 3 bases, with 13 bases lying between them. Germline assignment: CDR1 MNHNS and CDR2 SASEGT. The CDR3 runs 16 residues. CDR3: CASSEDGGGLGNTIYF. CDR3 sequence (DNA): TGTGCCAGCAGTGAAGATGGGGGGGGGCTTGGAAACACCATATATTTT.

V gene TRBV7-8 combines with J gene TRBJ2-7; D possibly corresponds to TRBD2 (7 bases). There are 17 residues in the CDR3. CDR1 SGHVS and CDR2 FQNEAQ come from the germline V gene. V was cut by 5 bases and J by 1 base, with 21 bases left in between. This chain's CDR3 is CASSPPRGEDRSYEQYF. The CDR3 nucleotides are TGTGCCAGCAGCCCCCCCCGGGGGGAAGACAGGTCCTACGAGCAGTACTTC.

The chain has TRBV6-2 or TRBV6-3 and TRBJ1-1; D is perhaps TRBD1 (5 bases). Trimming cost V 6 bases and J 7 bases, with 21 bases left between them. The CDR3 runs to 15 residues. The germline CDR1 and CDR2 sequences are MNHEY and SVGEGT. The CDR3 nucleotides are TGTGCCAGCAGCACCTACAGGACAATTTGGATTGAAGCTTTCTTT. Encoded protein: CASSTYRTIWIEAFF.

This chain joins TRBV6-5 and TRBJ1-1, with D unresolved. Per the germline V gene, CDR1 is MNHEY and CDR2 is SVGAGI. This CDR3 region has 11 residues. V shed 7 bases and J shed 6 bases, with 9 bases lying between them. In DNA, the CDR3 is TGTGCCAGCATAGATATCGCTGAAGCTTTCTTT. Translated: CASIDIAEAFF.

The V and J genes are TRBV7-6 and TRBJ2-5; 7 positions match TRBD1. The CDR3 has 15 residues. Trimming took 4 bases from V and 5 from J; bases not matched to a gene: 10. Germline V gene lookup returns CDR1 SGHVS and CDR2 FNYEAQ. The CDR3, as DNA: TGTGCCAGCAGCTCCGACAGGGCCCAGGGGGAGACCCAGTACTTC. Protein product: CASSSDRAQGETQYF.

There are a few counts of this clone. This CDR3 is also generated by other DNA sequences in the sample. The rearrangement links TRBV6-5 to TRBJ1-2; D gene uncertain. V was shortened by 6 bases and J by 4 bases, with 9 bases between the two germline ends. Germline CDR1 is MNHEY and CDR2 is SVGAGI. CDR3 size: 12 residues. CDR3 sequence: CASSSDGYGYTF. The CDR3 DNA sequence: TGTGCCAGCAGCTCCGATGGCTATGGCTACACCTTC.

CDR3 DNA sequence: TGTGCCAGCAGTTTGGGGAGGTGGGCTGAAGCTTTCTTT. Protein: CASSLGRWAEAFF. The rearrangement joins TRBV28 to TRBJ1-1, with D unresolved. The CDR3 totals 13 residues. V lost 3 bases to trimming and J lost 6 bases, with 11 bases between them. Germline V gene data show CDR1 as MDHEN and CDR2 as SYDVKM.

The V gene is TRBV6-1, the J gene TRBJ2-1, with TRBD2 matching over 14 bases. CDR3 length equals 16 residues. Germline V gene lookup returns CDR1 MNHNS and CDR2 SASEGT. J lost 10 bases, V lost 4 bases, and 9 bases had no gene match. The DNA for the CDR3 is TGTGCCAGCAGTGCGGGGCCCGGGACTAGCGGGAGCGAGCAGTTCTTC. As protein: CASSAGPGTSGSEQFF.

CDR3: CASSDPGELFF. CDR3 coding DNA: TGTGCCAGCAGTGATCCCGGGGAGCTGTTTTTT. The rearrangement uses TRBV2 and TRBJ2-2; D is undetermined. Trimming removed 3 bases from V and 6 bases from J, with 2 bases in between. Looked up from germline, CDR1 is SNHLY and CDR2 is FYNNEI. This CDR3 spans 11 amino acids.

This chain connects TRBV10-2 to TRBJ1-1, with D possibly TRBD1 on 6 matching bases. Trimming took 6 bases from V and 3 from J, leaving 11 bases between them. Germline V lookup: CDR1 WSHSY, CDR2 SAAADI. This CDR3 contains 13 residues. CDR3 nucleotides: TGCGCCAGCAGCAACAGGGATGACACTGAAGCTTTCTTT. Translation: CASSNRDDTEAFF.

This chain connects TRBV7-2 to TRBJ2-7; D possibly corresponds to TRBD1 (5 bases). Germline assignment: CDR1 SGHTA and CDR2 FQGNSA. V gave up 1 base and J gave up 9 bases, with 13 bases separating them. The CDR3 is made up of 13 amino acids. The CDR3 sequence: CASSLGPDRGQYF. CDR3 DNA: TGTGCCAGCAGCTTAGGGCCCGACAGAGGGCAGTACTTC.

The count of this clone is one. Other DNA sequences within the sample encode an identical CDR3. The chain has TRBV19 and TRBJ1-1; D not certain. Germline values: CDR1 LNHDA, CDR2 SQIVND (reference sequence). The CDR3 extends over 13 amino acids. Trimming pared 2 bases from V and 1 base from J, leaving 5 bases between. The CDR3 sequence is CASSITGNTEAFF. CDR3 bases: TGTGCCAGTAGTATAACGGGGAACACTGAAGCTTTCTTT.

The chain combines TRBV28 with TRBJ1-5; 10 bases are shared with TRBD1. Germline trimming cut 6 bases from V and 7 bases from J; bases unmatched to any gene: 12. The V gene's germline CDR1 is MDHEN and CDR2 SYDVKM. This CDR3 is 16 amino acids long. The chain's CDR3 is CASSRDRGPGGQPQHF. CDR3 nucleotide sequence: TGTGCCAGCAGCCGGGACAGGGGACCCGGTGGGCAGCCCCAGCATTTT.

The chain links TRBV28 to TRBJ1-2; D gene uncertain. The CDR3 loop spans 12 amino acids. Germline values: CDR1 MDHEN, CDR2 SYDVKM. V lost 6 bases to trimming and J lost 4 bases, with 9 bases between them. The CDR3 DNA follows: TGTGCCAGCAGAACCGGGAGCTATGGCTACACCTTC. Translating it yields CASRTGSYGYTF.

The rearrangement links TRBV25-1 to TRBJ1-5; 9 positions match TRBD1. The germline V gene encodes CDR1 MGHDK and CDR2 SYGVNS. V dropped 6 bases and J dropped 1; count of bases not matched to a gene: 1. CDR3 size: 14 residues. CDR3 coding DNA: TGTGCCAGCAGGGGGACAGGGAGCAATCAGCCCCAGCATTTT. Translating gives CASRGTGSNQPQHF. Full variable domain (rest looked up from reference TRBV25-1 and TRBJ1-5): EADIYQTPRYLVIGTGKKITLECSQTMGHDKMYWYQQDPGMELHLIHYSYGVNSTEKGDLSSESTVSRIRTEHFPLTLESARPSHTSQYLCASRGTGSNQPQHFGDGTRLSIL.